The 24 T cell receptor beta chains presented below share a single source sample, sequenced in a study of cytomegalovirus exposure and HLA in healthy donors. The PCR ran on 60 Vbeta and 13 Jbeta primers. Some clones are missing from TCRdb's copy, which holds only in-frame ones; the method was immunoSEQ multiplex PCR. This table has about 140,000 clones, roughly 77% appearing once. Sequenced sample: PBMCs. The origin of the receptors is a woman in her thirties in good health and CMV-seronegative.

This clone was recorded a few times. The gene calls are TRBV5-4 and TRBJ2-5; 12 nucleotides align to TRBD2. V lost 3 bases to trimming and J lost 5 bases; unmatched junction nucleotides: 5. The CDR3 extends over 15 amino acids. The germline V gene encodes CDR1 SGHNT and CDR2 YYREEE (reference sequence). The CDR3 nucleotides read TGTGCCAGCAGCTCGCTAGCGGGAGGGCCGGAGACCCAGTACTTC. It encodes CASSSLAGGPETQYF.

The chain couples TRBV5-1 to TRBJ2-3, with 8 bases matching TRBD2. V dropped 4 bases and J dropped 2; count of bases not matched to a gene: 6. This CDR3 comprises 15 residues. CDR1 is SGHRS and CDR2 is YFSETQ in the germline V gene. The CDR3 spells CASSPVAGPTDTQYF. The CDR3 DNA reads TGCGCCAGCAGCCCCGTAGCGGGGCCCACAGATACGCAGTATTTT.

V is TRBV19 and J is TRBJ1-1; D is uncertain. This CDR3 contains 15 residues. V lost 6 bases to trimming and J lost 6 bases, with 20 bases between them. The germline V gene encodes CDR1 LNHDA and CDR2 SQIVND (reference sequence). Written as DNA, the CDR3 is TGTGCCAGTAGCCTCGAGGGTTCAAGTTTGTCTGAAGCTTTCTTT. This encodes CASSLEGSSLSEAFF.

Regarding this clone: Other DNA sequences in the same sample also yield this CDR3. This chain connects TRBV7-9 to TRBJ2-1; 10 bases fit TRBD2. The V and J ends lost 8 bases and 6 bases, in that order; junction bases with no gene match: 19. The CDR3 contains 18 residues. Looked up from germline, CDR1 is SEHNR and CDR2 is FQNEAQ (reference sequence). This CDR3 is CASWELALAGDAVNEQFF. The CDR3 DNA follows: TGTGCCAGCTGGGAGCTAGCGCTAGCGGGAGATGCGGTCAATGAGCAGTTCTTC.

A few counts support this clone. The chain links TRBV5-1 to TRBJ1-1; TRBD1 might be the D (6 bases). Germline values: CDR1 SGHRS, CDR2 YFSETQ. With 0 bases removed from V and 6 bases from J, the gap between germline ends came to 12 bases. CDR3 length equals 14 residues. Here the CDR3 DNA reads TGCGCCAGCAGCTTGGGGCAGGGGTCTGCTGAAGCTTTCTTT. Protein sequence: CASSLGQGSAEAFF.

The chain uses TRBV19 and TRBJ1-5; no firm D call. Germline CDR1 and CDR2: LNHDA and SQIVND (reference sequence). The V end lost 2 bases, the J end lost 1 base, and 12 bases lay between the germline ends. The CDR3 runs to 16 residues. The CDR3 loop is CASSIYTLRSNQPQHF. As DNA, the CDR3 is TGTGCCAGTAGTATATATACCCTCAGAAGCAATCAGCCCCAGCATTTT.

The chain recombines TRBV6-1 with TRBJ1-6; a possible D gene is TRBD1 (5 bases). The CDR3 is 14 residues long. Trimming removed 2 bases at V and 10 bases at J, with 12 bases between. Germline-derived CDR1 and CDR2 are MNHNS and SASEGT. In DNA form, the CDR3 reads TGTGCCAGCAGTGAATTGAGGGGAGGCTCACCCCTCCACTTT. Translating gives CASSELRGGSPLHF.

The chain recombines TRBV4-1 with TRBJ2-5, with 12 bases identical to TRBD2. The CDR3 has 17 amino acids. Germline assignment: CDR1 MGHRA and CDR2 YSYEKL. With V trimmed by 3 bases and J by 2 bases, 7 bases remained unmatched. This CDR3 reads CASSHVLLAGGQETQYF. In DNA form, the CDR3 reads TGCGCCAGCAGCCACGTTCTGCTAGCGGGGGGGCAAGAGACCCAGTACTTC.

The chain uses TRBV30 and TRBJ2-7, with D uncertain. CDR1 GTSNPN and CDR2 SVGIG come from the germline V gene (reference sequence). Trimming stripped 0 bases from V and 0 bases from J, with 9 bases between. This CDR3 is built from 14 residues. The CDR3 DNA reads TGTGCCTGGAGTGTACGACACCCCTCCTACGAGCAGTACTTC. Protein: CAWSVRHPSYEQYF.

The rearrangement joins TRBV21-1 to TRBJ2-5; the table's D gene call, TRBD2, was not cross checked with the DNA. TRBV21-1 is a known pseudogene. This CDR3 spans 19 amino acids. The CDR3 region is CASSTSGLAGFFPQETQYF. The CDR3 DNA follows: TGTGCCAGCAGCACCTCCGGACTAGCGGGATTTTTTCCGCAAGAGACCCAGTACTTC.

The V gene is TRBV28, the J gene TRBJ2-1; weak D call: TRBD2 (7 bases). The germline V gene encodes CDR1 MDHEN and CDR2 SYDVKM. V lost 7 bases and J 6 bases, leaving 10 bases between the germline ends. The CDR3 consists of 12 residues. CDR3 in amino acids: CASKGGANEQFF. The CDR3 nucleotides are TGTGCCAGCAAGGGGGGGGCCAATGAGCAGTTCTTC.

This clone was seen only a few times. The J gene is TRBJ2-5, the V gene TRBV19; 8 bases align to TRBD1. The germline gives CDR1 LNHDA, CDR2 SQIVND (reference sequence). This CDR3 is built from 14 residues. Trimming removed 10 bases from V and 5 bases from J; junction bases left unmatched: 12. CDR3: CATRMSGGKETQYF. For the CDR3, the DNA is TGTGCCACCCGTATGTCAGGGGGCAAGGAGACCCAGTACTTC.

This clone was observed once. The CDR3 DNA sequence: TGTGCCAGCAGCGTAGCATCGGGACAGGGGGCTAATGGAAACACCATATATTTT. It yields the protein CASSVASGQGANGNTIYF. The chain is built from TRBV9 and TRBJ1-3, with 12 bases identical to TRBD1. V gave up 0 bases and J gave up 3 bases; unmatched junction bases: 7. The CDR3 consists of 18 residues. Looked up from germline, CDR1 is SGDLS and CDR2 is YYNGEE.

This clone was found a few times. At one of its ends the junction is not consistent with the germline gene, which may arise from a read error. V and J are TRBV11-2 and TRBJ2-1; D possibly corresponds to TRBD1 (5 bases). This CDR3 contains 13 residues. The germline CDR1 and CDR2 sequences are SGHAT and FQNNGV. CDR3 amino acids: CASSSTSDNEQFF. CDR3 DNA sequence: TGTGCCAGCAGCTCGACATCGGACAACGAGCAGTTCTTC.

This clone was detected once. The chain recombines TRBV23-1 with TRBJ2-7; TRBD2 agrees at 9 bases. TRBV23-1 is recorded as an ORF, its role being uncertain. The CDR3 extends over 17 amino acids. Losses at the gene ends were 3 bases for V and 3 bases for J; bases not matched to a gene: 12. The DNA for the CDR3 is TGCGCCAGCAGTCATTCGACGCGCGGGGGGGCGGACTACGAGCAGTACGTC. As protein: CASSHSTRGGADYEQYV.

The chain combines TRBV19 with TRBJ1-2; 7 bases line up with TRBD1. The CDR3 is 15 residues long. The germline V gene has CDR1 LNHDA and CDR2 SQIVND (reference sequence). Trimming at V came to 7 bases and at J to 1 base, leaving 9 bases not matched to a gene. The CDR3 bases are TGTGCCAGTAATTCGGGAGGGGGCATTAACTATGGCTACACCTTC. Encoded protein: CASNSGGGINYGYTF.

CDR3 coding DNA: TGTGCCAGCTCACCCAGCCTGGGGGGGTTCGACGCCGGGGAGCTGTTTTTT. Its translation is CASSPSLGGFDAGELFF. The genes are TRBV18 and TRBJ2-2; TRBD2 matches 7 bases. V was pared by 3 bases and J by 6 bases, with 13 bases of the junction left unmatched. Germline CDR1 reads KGHSH; CDR2 reads LQKENI. The CDR3 extends over 17 amino acids.

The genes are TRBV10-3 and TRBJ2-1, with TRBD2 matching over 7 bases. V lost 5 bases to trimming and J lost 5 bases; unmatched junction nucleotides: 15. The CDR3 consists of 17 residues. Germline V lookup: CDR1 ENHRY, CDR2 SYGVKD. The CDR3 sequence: CAISQTRGRQLNNEQFF. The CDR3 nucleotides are TGTGCCATCAGTCAAACTCGCGGGAGACAGCTGAACAATGAGCAGTTCTTC.

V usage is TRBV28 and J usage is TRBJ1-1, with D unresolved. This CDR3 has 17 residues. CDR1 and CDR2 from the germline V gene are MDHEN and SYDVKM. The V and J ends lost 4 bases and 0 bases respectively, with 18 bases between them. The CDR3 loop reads CASSSPGLRGLNTEAFF. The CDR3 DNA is TGTGCCAGCAGTTCCCCTGGGTTGCGGGGATTGAACACTGAAGCTTTCTTT.

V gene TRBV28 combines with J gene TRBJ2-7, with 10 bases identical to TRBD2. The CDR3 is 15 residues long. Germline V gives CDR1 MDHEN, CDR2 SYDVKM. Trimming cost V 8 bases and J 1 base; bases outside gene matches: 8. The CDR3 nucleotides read TGTGCCAGCGTACAGCGGGAGGGTGTATCCTACGAGCAGTACTTC. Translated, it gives CASVQREGVSYEQYF. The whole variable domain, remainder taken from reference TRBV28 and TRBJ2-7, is DVKVTQSSRYLVKRTGEKVFLECVQDMDHENMFWYRQDPGLGLRLIYFSYDVKMKEKGDIPEGYSVSREKKERFSLILESASTNQTSMYLCASVQREGVSYEQYFGPGTRLTVT.

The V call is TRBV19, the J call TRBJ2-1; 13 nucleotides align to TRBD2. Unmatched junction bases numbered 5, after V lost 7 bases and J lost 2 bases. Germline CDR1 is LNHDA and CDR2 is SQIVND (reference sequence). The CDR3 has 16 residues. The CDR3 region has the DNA TGTGCCAGTACCTCACTAGCGGGAGGGACCTACAATGAGCAGTTCTTC. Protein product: CASTSLAGGTYNEQFF. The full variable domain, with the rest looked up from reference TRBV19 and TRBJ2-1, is DGGITQSPKYLFRKEGQNVTLSCEQNLNHDAMYWYRQDPGQGLRLIYYSQIVNDFQKGDIAEGYSVSREKKESFPLTVTSAQKNPTAFYLCASTSLAGGTYNEQFFGPGTRLTVL.

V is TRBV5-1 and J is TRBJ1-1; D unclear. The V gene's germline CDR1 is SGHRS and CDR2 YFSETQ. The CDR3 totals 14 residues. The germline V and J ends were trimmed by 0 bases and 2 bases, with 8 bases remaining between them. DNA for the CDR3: TGCGCCAGCAGCTTGGCGGCGGATAACACTGAAGCTTTCTTT. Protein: CASSLAADNTEAFF.

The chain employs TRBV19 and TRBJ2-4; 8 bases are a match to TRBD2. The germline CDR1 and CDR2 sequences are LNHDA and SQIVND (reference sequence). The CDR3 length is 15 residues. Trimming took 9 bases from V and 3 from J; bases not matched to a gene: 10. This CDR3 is CASAAGGADKNIQYF. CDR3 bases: TGTGCCAGCGCGGCGGGGGGCGCCGACAAAAACATTCAGTACTTC.

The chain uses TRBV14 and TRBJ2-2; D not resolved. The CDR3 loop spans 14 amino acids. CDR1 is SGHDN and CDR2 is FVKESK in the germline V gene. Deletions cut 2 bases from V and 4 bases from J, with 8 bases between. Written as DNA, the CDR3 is TGTGCCAGCAGCCAACAGTCGGGCACCGGGGAGCTGTTTTTT. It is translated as CASSQQSGTGELFF.